This T cell receptor (beta chain) was sequenced during a study of blood T cell repertoires in COVID-19. Trimming removed 5 bases from V and 0 bases from J; junction bases left unmatched: 3. The CDR3 contains 16 residues. The germline gives CDR1 MNHEY, CDR2 SMNVEV (reference sequence). The authors' processing: Cell counts per sample came from amplifying reference gene primers. Clones were read by immunoSEQ multiplex PCR, and TCRdb kept only the in-frame ones, dropping some. D and trimming come from the DNA, and the V and J calls and clone size come from that table. The table records under 200,000 clones, around nine tenths of them present only once.

This chain links TRBV27 with TRBJ2-3; TRBD2 matches at 12 bases. This TCR came from a young man with active or convalescent COVID-19. Material: peripheral blood. In nucleotides, the CDR3 is TGTGCCAGCAGTCCCGGGACTAGCGGGAGCACAGATACGCAGTATTTT. As protein: CASSPGTSGSTDTQYF.